This TCR beta chain was recovered during a study of OX40 agonist ivuxolimab in advanced cancers. Turning to the study itself: Patients in the trial were receiving intravenous ivuxolimab every 2 weeks, at doses of 0.01 to 10 mg/kg. A partial response was reached by three patients: one with hepatocellular carcinoma and two with cutaneous melanoma.

Assay used: immunoSEQ multiplex PCR; TCRdb lists only in-frame clones, some missing. Here the sample spans around 66,000 clones, approximately 83% being singletons. Overall study findings and caveats: Doses of 0.1 to 3.0 mg/kg were accompanied by clonal expansion of CD4+ and CD8+ blood T cells by week 6.

This CDR3 is built from 12 residues. Trimming pared 6 bases from V and 5 bases from J, leaving 10 bases between. Germline assignment: CDR1 KGHSH and CDR2 LQKENI. With respect to this clone: Its target is not known.

This chain links TRBV18 with TRBJ2-5; D ambiguous. This TCR derives from an adult with an advanced solid tumor such as melanoma, head and neck, liver or kidney cancer. Sequences were derived from CD4+ or CD8+ T cells sorted from blood, sampled in a trial of the OX40 agonist ivuxolimab. CDR3 in DNA: TGTGCCAGCTCCACCTTGGCGGAGACCCAGTACTTC. It codes for CASSTLAETQYF.